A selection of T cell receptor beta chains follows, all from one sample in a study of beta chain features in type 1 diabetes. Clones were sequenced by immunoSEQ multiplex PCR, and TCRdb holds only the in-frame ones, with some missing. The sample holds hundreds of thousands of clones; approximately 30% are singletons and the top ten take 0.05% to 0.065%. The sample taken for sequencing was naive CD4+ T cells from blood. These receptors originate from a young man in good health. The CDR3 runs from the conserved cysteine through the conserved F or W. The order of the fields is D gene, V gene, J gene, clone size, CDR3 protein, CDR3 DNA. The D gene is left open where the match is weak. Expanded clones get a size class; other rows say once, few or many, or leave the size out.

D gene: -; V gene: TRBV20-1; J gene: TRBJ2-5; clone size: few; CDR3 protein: CSARDRETQYF; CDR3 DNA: TGCAGTGCTAGAGACCGGGAGACCCAGTACTTC
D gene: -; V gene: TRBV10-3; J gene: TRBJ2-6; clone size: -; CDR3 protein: CAIEHPGAGANVLTF; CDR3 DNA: TGTGCCATCGAACATCCTGGCGCTGGGGCCAACGTCCTGACTTTC
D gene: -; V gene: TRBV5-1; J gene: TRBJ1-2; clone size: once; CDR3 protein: CASSLASAGREGYTF; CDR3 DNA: TGCGCCAGCAGCTTGGCCTCGGCAGGGCGGGAAGGCTACACCTTC
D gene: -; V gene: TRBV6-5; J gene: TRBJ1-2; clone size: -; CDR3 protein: CASRQGGGGYTF; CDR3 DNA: TGTGCCAGCCGTCAGGGAGGGGGTGGCTACACCTTC
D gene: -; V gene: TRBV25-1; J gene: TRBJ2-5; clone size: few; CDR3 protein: CASSEYGQETQYF; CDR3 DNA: TGTGCCAGCAGTGAATATGGCCAAGAGACCCAGTACTTC
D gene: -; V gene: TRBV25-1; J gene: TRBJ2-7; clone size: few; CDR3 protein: CASSERQVDYEQYF; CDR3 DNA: TGTGCCAGCAGTGAACGTCAAGTGGACTACGAGCAGTACTTC
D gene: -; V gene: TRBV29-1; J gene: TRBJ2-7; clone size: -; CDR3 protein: CSVVGESYEQYF; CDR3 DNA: TGCAGCGTTGTTGGGGAGTCCTACGAGCAGTACTTC
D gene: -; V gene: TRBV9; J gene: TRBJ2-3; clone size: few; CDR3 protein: CASSIQTSTDTQYF; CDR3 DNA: TGTGCCAGCAGCATACAGACAAGCACAGATACGCAGTATTTT
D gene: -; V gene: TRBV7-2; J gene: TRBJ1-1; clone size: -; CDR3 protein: CASRLRAYTEAFF; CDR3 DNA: TGTGCCAGCAGGTTAAGGGCCTACACTGAAGCTTTCTTT
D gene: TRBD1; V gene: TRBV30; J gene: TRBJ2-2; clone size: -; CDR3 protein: CAWRKQGGTGELFF; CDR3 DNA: TGTGCCTGGAGGAAACAGGGGGGAACCGGGGAGCTGTTTTTT
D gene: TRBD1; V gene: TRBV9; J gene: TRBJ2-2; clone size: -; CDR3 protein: CASSGPGQGNTGELFF; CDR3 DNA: TGTGCCAGCAGCGGGCCGGGACAGGGGAACACCGGGGAGCTGTTTTTT
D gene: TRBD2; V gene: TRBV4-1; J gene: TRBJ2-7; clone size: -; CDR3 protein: CASSQDPLAGGYEQYF; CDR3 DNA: TGCGCCAGCAGCCAAGACCCTCTAGCGGGAGGATACGAGCAGTACTTC
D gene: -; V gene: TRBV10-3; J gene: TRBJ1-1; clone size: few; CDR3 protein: CAISPRGTGAFF; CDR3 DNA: TGTGCCATCAGTCCCCGGGGTACGGGGGCTTTCTTT
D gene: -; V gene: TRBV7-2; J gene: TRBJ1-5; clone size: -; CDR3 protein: CASSLVKDQPQHF; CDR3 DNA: TGTGCCAGCAGCTTAGTTAAAGATCAGCCCCAGCATTTT
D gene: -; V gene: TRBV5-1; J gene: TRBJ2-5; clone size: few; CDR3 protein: CASSTEGIWMETQYF; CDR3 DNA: TGCGCCAGCAGCACAGAGGGGATCTGGATGGAGACCCAGTACTTC
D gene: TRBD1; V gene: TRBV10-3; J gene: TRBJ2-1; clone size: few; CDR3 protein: CAIRQGVSYNEQFF; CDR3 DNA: TGTGCCATCAGGCAGGGGGTGTCCTACAATGAGCAGTTCTTC
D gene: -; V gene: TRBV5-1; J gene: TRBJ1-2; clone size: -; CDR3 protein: CASTVAGHDYGYTF; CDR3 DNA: TGCGCCAGCACCGTTGCGGGACACGATTATGGCTACACCTTC
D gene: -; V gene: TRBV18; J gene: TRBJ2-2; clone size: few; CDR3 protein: CASSLQGAGELFF; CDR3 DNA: TGTGCCAGCTCACTCCAGGGCGCCGGGGAGCTGTTTTTT
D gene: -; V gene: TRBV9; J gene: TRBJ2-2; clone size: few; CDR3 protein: CASSVGAGLAGELFF; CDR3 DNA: TGTGCCAGCAGCGTAGGGGCCGGGCTGGCCGGGGAGCTGTTTTTT
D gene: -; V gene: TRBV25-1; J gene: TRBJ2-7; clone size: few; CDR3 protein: CASSEVDSPTYF; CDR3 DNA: TGTGCCAGCAGTGAGGTTGACAGCCCTACTTACTTC
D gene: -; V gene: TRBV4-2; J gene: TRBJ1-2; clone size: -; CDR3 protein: CASSQPGARGYTF; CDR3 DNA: TGTGCCAGCAGCCAGCCAGGGGCGAGGGGCTACACCTTC
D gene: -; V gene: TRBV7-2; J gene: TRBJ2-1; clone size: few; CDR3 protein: CASSLNLLVGEQFF; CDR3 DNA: TGTGCCAGCAGCTTAAACCTACTAGTTGGTGAGCAGTTCTTC
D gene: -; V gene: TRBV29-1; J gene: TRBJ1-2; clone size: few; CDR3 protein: CSVAGGEDGYTF; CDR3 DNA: TGCAGCGTTGCTGGGGGCGAGGATGGCTACACCTTC
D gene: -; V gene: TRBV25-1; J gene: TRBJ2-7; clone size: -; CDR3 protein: CASSVADLYEQYF; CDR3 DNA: TGTGCCAGCAGTGTAGCGGATCTCTACGAGCAGTACTTC
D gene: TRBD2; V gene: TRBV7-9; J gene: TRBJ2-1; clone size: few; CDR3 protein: CASSRFSGGPLGNEQFF; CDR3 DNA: TGTGCCAGCAGCCGTTTTAGCGGGGGGCCCCTGGGGAATGAGCAGTTCTTC
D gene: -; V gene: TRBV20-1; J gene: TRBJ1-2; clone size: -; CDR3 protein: CSAGAGYTF; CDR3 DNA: TGCAGTGCAGGGGCTGGCTACACCTTC
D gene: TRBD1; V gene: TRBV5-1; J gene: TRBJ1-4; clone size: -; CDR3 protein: CASSWTGELQRLGEKLFF; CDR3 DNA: TGCGCCAGCAGCTGGACAGGAGAGCTACAGAGGCTGGGTGAAAAACTGTTTTTT
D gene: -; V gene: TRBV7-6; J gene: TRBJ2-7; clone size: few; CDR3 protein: CASSLAGEQQYF; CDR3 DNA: TGTGCCAGCAGCTTAGCGGGGGAACAGCAGTACTTC
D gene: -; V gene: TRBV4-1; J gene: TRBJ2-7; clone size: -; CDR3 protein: CASSPPEGLPREQYF; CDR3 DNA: TGCGCCAGCAGCCCTCCCGAGGGGCTACCCCGCGAGCAGTACTTC
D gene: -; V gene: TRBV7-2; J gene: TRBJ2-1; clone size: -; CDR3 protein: CASSLTPYNEQFF; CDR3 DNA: TGTGCCAGCAGCTTAACCCCCTACAATGAGCAGTTCTTC
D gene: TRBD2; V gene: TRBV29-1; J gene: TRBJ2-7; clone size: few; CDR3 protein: CSVGAGGLTYEQYF; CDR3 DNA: TGCAGCGTAGGAGCGGGAGGGCTCACCTACGAGCAGTACTTC
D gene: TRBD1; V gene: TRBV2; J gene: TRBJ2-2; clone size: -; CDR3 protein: CASSRDRGFTGELFF; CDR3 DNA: TGTGCCAGCAGCCGGGACAGAGGATTCACCGGGGAGCTGTTTTTT
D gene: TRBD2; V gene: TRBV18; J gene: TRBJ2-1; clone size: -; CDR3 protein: CASSPASGRDNEQFF; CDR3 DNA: TGTGCCAGCTCACCGGCTAGCGGGAGGGACAATGAGCAGTTCTTC
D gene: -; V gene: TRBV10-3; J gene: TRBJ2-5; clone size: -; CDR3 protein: CAISERGRSQETQYF; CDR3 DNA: TGTGCCATCAGTGAGCGGGGACGGTCTCAAGAGACCCAGTACTTC
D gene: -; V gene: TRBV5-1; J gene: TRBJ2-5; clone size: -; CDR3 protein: CASSGQQETQYF; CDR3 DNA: TGCGCCAGCAGCGGACAGCAAGAGACCCAGTACTTC
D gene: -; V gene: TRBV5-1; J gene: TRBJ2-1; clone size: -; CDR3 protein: CASSFQQSSYNEQFF; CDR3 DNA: TGCGCCAGCAGCTTCCAGCAGAGCTCCTACAATGAGCAGTTCTTC
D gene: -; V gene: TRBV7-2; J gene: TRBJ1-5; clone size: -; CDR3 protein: CASSFRGGQPQHF; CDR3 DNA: TGTGCCAGCAGCTTCAGGGGAGGTCAGCCCCAGCATTTT